The next 3 T cell receptor beta chains were all read from a single sample in a study of PD-1 blockade in classical Hodgkin lymphoma. Each patient's relapse followed autologous stem cell transplantation, and brentuximab vedotin exposure varied. Libraries were prepared by immunoSEQ multiplex PCR; TCRdb keeps only in-frame clonotypes and omits some of them. The table records 40,000 to 50,000 clones, over 70% of them present only once. Here the sequenced sample was peripheral blood mononuclear cells (PBMCs), taken at baseline. The receptor source for this set is a human donor with classical Hodgkin lymphoma.

This CDR3 is CASSPGQGPPGYGYTF. The CDR3 bases are TGTGCCAGCAGCCCAGGACAGGGCCCACCAGGATATGGCTACACCTTC. The chain couples TRBV7-3 to TRBJ1-2; 8 bases align to TRBD1. V was clipped by 5 bases and J by 5 bases; unmatched bases: 13. This CDR3 is 16 amino acids long. Germline-derived CDR1 and CDR2 are SGHTA and FQGTGA.

This clone was counted only a few times. J is TRBJ2-1 and V is TRBV28; 7 bases agree with TRBD2. Germline CDR1 and CDR2: MDHEN and SYDVKM. The CDR3 runs to 21 residues. J gave up 3 bases and V 3 bases, and 23 bases lay outside the gene matches. CDR3 coding DNA: TGTGCCAGCAGTTTCCCCGGGGAGAATGGTTGGCGGGAGCGTCACTACAATGAGCAGTTCTTC. Translation gives CASSFPGENGWRERHYNEQFF.

V gene TRBV9 combines with J gene TRBJ2-3; D may be TRBD1 or TRBD2 (5 bases each). Germline V lookup: CDR1 SGDLS, CDR2 YYNGEE. This CDR3 is 15 amino acids long. V was pared by 4 bases and J by 2 bases, with 14 bases between. This CDR3 is CASSSRGVSTDTQYF. As DNA, the CDR3 is TGTGCCAGCAGCTCCAGAGGGGTTTCCACAGATACGCAGTATTTT.